This T cell receptor (beta chain) originates from a study of cytomegalovirus exposure and HLA in healthy donors. Study-wide results and caveats: Most CMV-associated TCR beta chains were later found to appear HLA-restricted. V- and J-gene trimming in TCR beta was tied to a missense DCLRE1C variant by an analysis performed later.

Details on this clone: Its antigen is unidentified.

In the PCR, 60 Vbeta and 13 Jbeta primers were used. In the source study's methods: A later analysis tallied 65 million to 85 million unique TCR beta chains, 9 million to 12 million of them shared. Clones were sequenced by immunoSEQ multiplex PCR, and TCRdb holds only the in-frame ones, with some missing. The V and J calls and clone size were taken over from that table, and D and trimming were inferred from the DNA. The sample shows 150,000 or so clones, approximately 84% of them seen only once. CDR1 is MGHRA and CDR2 is YSYEKL in the germline V gene. V dropped 2 bases and J dropped 3 bases, with 15 bases sitting between them. This CDR3 region has 16 residues.

The material sequenced was PBMCs. This clonotype was sampled from a man aged 25 to 40 in good health and CMV-seronegative. The chain couples TRBV4-1 to TRBJ2-3, with D tentatively TRBD2 (6 bases). The CDR3: CASSQLASVVTDTQYF. The CDR3 DNA reads as TGCGCCAGCAGCCAACTGGCTAGCGTTGTTACAGATACGCAGTATTTT.